This T cell receptor beta chain was profiled in a study of OX40 agonist ivuxolimab in advanced cancers. Study context: Partial responses occurred in three patients (one hepatocellular carcinoma, two cutaneous melanoma).

Points from the study as a whole: By week 6 at 0.1 to 3.0 mg/kg, blood CD4+ and CD8+ T cells had expanded clonally. Compared with others, partial responders at 0.1-3.0 mg/kg displayed clonal expansion among the lowest.

This CDR3 is built from 14 residues. Trimming left V 3 bases short and J 0 bases short, with 6 bases between. In germline, CDR1 is SEHNR, CDR2 FQNEAQ (reference sequence). In the case of this clone: Its target is not known. The identical CDR3 is also encoded by other nucleotide sequences in the sample.

TCRdb keeps only in-frame clones here, not all; method: immunoSEQ multiplex PCR. Seen here are about 64,000 clones, more than 75% observed once, and the top ten hold 2% to 3%. The sample here was CD4+ or CD8+ T cells sorted from blood, taken in a trial of the OX40 agonist ivuxolimab. The clonotype originates from an adult with an advanced solid tumor such as melanoma, head and neck, liver or kidney cancer. The chain recombines TRBV7-9 with TRBJ2-1; D is perhaps TRBD2 (5 bases). The CDR3 spells CASSLGSSYNEQFF. The CDR3 bases are TGTGCCAGCAGCTTGGGGAGCTCCTACAATGAGCAGTTCTTC.